The rows below give T cell receptor beta chains drawn from one sample of a study of response to subunit inactivated influenza vaccine. Each CDR3 protein is one row after TCRdb ran MiXCR on the RT-PCR reads. The sample includes around 520,000 distinct CDR3 sequences, roughly 12% of them seen just once. Here the sequenced sample was PBMCs from blood, taken on the day of vaccination. These TCRs come from a man between 45 and 60 years old who received an inactivated influenza vaccine. Each CDR3 is given with its conserved first and last residue. The D gene is left open where the match is weak. The size of a clone is reported for some rows only, either as once, few or many, or as a class for expanded clones.

d_gene: NA
j_gene: TRBJ2-1
abundance: NA
v_gene: TRBV7-8
CDR3nt: TGTGCCAGCAGCTTAGGACGGGACCTCTCCTACAATGAGCAGTTCTTC
CDR3aa: CASSLGRDLSYNEQFF

d_gene: NA
j_gene: TRBJ2-2
abundance: few
v_gene: TRBV7-2
CDR3nt: TGTGCCAGCAGCTCCGGTTTGGGGGGAAGGACCGGGGAGCTGTTTTTT
CDR3aa: CASSSGLGGRTGELFF

d_gene: TRBD1
j_gene: TRBJ2-3
abundance: NA
v_gene: TRBV28
CDR3nt: TGTGCCAGCACCCCCTGGCCGGGACAGGGGACCCCAGATACGCAGTATTTT
CDR3aa: CASTPWPGQGTPDTQYF

d_gene: NA
j_gene: TRBJ1-1
abundance: few
v_gene: TRBV5-5
CDR3nt: TGTGCCAGCAGCTCGGCCCCAGGGGTCGGGAACACTGAAGCTTTCTTT
CDR3aa: CASSSAPGVGNTEAFF

d_gene: NA
j_gene: TRBJ1-1
abundance: NA
v_gene: TRBV7-2
CDR3nt: TGTGCCAGCAGCTCCCCACCGACAGTGAACACTGAAGCTTTCTTT
CDR3aa: CASSSPPTVNTEAFF

d_gene: NA
j_gene: TRBJ1-5
abundance: NA
v_gene: TRBV12-3/TRBV12-4
CDR3nt: TGTGCCAGCAGTTTAGCAGCGCAGGTAGGCCAGCCCCAGCATTTT
CDR3aa: CASSLAAQVGQPQHF

d_gene: NA
j_gene: TRBJ2-7
abundance: few
v_gene: TRBV19
CDR3nt: TGTGCCAGTAGTGAGCGGGACAGATCCTACGAGCAGTACTTC
CDR3aa: CASSERDRSYEQYF

d_gene: TRBD2
j_gene: TRBJ2-3
abundance: NA
v_gene: TRBV20-1
CDR3nt: TGCAGTGCTAGTGATGCGGGAGGAATAGATACGCAGTATTTT
CDR3aa: CSASDAGGIDTQYF

d_gene: TRBD2
j_gene: TRBJ2-7
abundance: many
v_gene: TRBV5-1
CDR3nt: TGCGCCAGCAGCTTGGGGTTAATAGCGGGAGTGGTCGAGCAGTACTTC
CDR3aa: CASSLGLIAGVVEQYF

d_gene: NA
j_gene: TRBJ2-1
abundance: many
v_gene: TRBV18
CDR3nt: TGTGCCAGCAGTTTGGCAGGGGCGGCCTACAATGAGCAGTTCTTC
CDR3aa: CASSLAGAAYNEQFF

d_gene: NA
j_gene: TRBJ2-6
abundance: NA
v_gene: TRBV7-9
CDR3nt: TGTGCCAGCAGCTTATCGCTGAGGTTCTCTGGGGCCAACGTCCTGACTTTC
CDR3aa: CASSLSLRFSGANVLTF

d_gene: NA
j_gene: TRBJ2-6
abundance: NA
v_gene: TRBV7-2
CDR3nt: TGTGCCAGCAGCTTAGGAGGGGGGACCGGGGCCAACGTCCTGACTTTC
CDR3aa: CASSLGGGTGANVLTF

d_gene: NA
j_gene: TRBJ1-2
abundance: many
v_gene: TRBV7-2
CDR3nt: TGTGCCAGCAGCGCAATAGGACGGACTAACTATGGCTACACCTTC
CDR3aa: CASSAIGRTNYGYTF

d_gene: TRBD2
j_gene: TRBJ2-7
abundance: few
v_gene: TRBV5-1
CDR3nt: TGCGCCAGCATGCATTCCGGGGGTTCAGCGGGAGCGAACTACGAGCAGTACTTC
CDR3aa: CASMHSGGSAGANYEQYF

d_gene: NA
j_gene: TRBJ1-1
abundance: few
v_gene: TRBV5-8
CDR3nt: TGTGCCAGCAGCCAGATATACAGGGTGCCTGAAGCTTTCTTT
CDR3aa: CASSQIYRVPEAFF

d_gene: TRBD2
j_gene: TRBJ2-1
abundance: NA
v_gene: TRBV29-1
CDR3nt: TGCAGCGTTGCGGGAGGGCCCGTTAATGAGCAGTTCTTC
CDR3aa: CSVAGGPVNEQFF

d_gene: NA
j_gene: TRBJ1-5
abundance: many
v_gene: TRBV19
CDR3nt: TGTGCCAGTAGTCCACTCCTAGTTCCCCAGCATTTT
CDR3aa: CASSPLLVPQHF

d_gene: NA
j_gene: TRBJ1-5
abundance: few
v_gene: TRBV19
CDR3nt: TGTGCCAGTAGTATAGGGGTACGCAATCAGCCCCAGCATTTT
CDR3aa: CASSIGVRNQPQHF

d_gene: NA
j_gene: TRBJ2-7
abundance: few
v_gene: TRBV5-1
CDR3nt: TGCGCCAGCAGCGGGGAGCCCTCCTACGAGCAGTACTTC
CDR3aa: CASSGEPSYEQYF

d_gene: NA
j_gene: TRBJ1-2
abundance: few
v_gene: TRBV20-1
CDR3nt: TGCAGTGCTAGAGATTTCATTTCAGAGAACTATGGCTACACCTTC
CDR3aa: CSARDFISENYGYTF

d_gene: NA
j_gene: TRBJ2-3
abundance: NA
v_gene: TRBV20-1
CDR3nt: TGCAGTGCTAGAGGATCGGCAGGGGCCCCAGGAGATACGCAGTATTTT
CDR3aa: CSARGSAGAPGDTQYF

d_gene: TRBD1
j_gene: TRBJ2-1
abundance: NA
v_gene: TRBV5-1
CDR3nt: TGCGCCAGCAGCCCTCGTCCCGGGACAGGGATTAGGGGCAATGAGCAGTTCTTC
CDR3aa: CASSPRPGTGIRGNEQFF

d_gene: TRBD1
j_gene: TRBJ2-1
abundance: few
v_gene: TRBV9
CDR3nt: TGTGCCAGCAGCGCCCGGAAAGGGACAGGGATGGTGGATGAGCAGTTCTTC
CDR3aa: CASSARKGTGMVDEQFF

d_gene: TRBD2
j_gene: TRBJ2-5
abundance: NA
v_gene: TRBV27
CDR3nt: TGTGCCAGCAGTCCGACTAGCGGGAGCGTCCAGTACTTC
CDR3aa: CASSPTSGSVQYF

d_gene: TRBD1
j_gene: TRBJ2-3
abundance: NA
v_gene: TRBV15
CDR3nt: TGTGCCACCAGCAGAGATGTCAGGGGGCTTGATACGCAGTATTTT
CDR3aa: CATSRDVRGLDTQYF

d_gene: NA
j_gene: TRBJ2-7
abundance: NA
v_gene: TRBV28
CDR3nt: TGTGCCAGCAGTTTGTGGCAGTCCTACGAGCAGTACTTC
CDR3aa: CASSLWQSYEQYF

d_gene: NA
j_gene: TRBJ1-2
abundance: NA
v_gene: TRBV7-2
CDR3nt: TGTGCCAGCAGCTCGGACACCTACTATGGCTACACCTTC
CDR3aa: CASSSDTYYGYTF

d_gene: TRBD1
j_gene: TRBJ1-6
abundance: few
v_gene: TRBV20-1
CDR3nt: TGCAGTGCAACGAGACAGGGGGGTGTCTCCTATAATTCACCCCTCCACTTT
CDR3aa: CSATRQGGVSYNSPLHF

d_gene: NA
j_gene: TRBJ1-6
abundance: NA
v_gene: TRBV4-3
CDR3nt: TGCGCCAGCAGCCAAGCCGCGGGAAATTCACCCCTCCACTTT
CDR3aa: CASSQAAGNSPLHF

d_gene: NA
j_gene: TRBJ2-3
abundance: NA
v_gene: TRBV5-1
CDR3nt: TGCGCCAGCAGCGTTCAGAGGACTGGCACAGATACGCAGTATTTT
CDR3aa: CASSVQRTGTDTQYF

d_gene: TRBD1
j_gene: TRBJ2-7
abundance: NA
v_gene: TRBV7-2
CDR3nt: TGTGCCAGCAGCTTATTGTACAGGGGGCGCATCTACGAGCAGTACTTC
CDR3aa: CASSLLYRGRIYEQYF

d_gene: NA
j_gene: TRBJ2-1
abundance: few
v_gene: TRBV15
CDR3nt: TGTGCCACCAGCAGAGACCCACCGAGCTCCTACAATGAGCAGTTCTTC
CDR3aa: CATSRDPPSSYNEQFF

d_gene: NA
j_gene: TRBJ2-2
abundance: many
v_gene: TRBV5-1
CDR3nt: TGCGCCAGCAGCTTTGGGCAGCTTAGTACCGGGGAGCTGTTTTTT
CDR3aa: CASSFGQLSTGELFF

d_gene: NA
j_gene: TRBJ2-2
abundance: NA
v_gene: TRBV19
CDR3nt: TGTGCCAGTAGGAAGCCACAGGGAACCGGGGAGCTGTTTTTT
CDR3aa: CASRKPQGTGELFF

d_gene: NA
j_gene: TRBJ2-3
abundance: NA
v_gene: TRBV6-1
CDR3nt: TGTGCCAGCAGTCCGGCGCGGGAGAGGGGGACAGATACGCAGTATTTT
CDR3aa: CASSPARERGTDTQYF

d_gene: NA
j_gene: TRBJ1-5
abundance: few
v_gene: TRBV4-2
CDR3nt: TGTGCCAGCAGCCCAGAAGCAGGTCAGCCCCAGCATTTT
CDR3aa: CASSPEAGQPQHF

d_gene: TRBD1
j_gene: TRBJ2-1
abundance: NA
v_gene: TRBV2
CDR3nt: TGTACCTGCAGTTCCCCCGGGACAGGGACACCTCGCTCCTACAATGAGCAGTTCTTC
CDR3aa: CTCSSPGTGTPRSYNEQFF

d_gene: NA
j_gene: TRBJ2-5
abundance: few
v_gene: TRBV5-1
CDR3nt: TGCGCCAGCAGCTTGAGGGGGGCGAAAGGGGAGACCCAGTACTTC
CDR3aa: CASSLRGAKGETQYF

d_gene: TRBD2
j_gene: TRBJ2-3
abundance: NA
v_gene: TRBV6-2/TRBV6-3
CDR3nt: TGTGCCAGCAGTCCAGGTTCGACTAGCGGGGGGACAGATACGCAGTATTTT
CDR3aa: CASSPGSTSGGTDTQYF